This TCR beta chain came from a study of Ad26.COV2.S vaccination and SARS-CoV-2 variants. Study-level background: Intramuscular Ad26.COV2.S at 5x10^10 or 1x10^11 viral particles. Overall study findings and caveats: Breadth and depth estimates from TCRs may understate total T cell responses.

The CDR3 spans 15 residues. The germline V gene encodes CDR1 ENHRY and CDR2 SYGVKD. Trimming took 4 bases from V and 3 from J, leaving 12 bases between them. As for treatment: over 15 received Ad26.COV2.S at low or high dose, single or two shots; about 5 received placebo; per-sample allocation not given. Sampling was performed 63 days after the first vaccine or placebo injection. Immunization relied on an Ad26 vector, which expressed Wuhan-strain SARS-CoV-2 spike. To note about this clone: Its specificity is unknown.

Sequencing was performed with immunoSEQ multiplex PCR; in TCRdb, only in-frame clones are kept and a portion is missing. Among around 300,000 clones, 70% to 90% were seen once, and the ten largest hold approximately 12%. The chain combines TRBV10-3 with TRBJ2-2; D possibly corresponds to TRBD2 (6 bases). The clonotype was recovered from a person aged 18-60 years who received the Ad26.COV2.S COVID-19 vaccine or a placebo. The specimen was peripheral blood, collected in a trial of Ad26.COV2.S vaccine versus placebo. CDR3 DNA: TGTGCCATCAGTGCGGGGGTTCAATACACCGGGGAGCTGTTTTTT. Protein: CAISAGVQYTGELFF.